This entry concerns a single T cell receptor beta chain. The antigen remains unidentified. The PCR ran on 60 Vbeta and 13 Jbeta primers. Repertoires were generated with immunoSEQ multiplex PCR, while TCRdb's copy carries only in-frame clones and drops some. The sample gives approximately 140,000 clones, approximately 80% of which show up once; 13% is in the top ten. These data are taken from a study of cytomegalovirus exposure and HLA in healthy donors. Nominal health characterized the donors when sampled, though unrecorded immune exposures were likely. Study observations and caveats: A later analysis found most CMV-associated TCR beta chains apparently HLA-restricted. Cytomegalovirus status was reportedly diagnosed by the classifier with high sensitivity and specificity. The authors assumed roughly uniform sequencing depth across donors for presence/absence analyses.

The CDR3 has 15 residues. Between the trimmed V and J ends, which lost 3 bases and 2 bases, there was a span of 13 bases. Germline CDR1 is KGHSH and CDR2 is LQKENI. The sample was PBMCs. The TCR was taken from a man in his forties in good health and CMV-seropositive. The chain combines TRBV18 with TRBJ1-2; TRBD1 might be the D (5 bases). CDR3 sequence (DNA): TGTGCCAGCTCACCCCAGGGCCAGCCGAACTATGGCTACACCTTC. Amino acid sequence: CASSPQGQPNYGYTF.